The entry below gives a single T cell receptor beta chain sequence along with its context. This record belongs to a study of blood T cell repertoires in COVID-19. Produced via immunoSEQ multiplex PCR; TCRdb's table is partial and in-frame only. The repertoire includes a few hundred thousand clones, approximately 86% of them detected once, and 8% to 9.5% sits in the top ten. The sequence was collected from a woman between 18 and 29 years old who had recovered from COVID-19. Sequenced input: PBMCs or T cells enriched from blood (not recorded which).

Here the CDR3 reads CASSLLVTHEQYF. The CDR3 DNA reads as TGTGCCAGCAGCTTATTAGTCACCCACGAGCAGTACTTC. The chain is built from TRBV7-8 and TRBJ2-7; D gene uncertain. Germline CDR1 is SGHVS and CDR2 is FQNEAQ. V dropped 2 bases and J dropped 5 bases, with 10 bases sitting between them. The CDR3 is 13 residues long. Using reference TRBV7-8 and TRBJ2-7 for the parts outside the CDR3, the full variable domain is GAGVSQSPRYKVAKRGQDVALRCDPISGHVSLFWYQQALGQGPEFLTYFQNEAQLDKSGLPSDRFFAERPEGSVSTLKIQRTQQEDSAVYLCASSLLVTHEQYFGPGTRLTVT.